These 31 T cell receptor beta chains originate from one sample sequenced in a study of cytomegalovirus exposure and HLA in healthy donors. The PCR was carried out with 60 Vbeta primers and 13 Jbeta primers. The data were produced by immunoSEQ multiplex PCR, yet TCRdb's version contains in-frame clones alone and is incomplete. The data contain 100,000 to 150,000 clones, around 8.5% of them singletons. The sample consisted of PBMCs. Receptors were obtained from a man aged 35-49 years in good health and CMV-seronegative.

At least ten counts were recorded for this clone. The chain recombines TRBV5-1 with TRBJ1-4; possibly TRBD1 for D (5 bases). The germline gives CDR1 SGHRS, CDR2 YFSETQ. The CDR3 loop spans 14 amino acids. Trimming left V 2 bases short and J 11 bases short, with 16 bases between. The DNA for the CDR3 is TGCGCCAGCAGCTTCTCCGGACAAATGGAGAAACTGTTTTTT. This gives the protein CASSFSGQMEKLFF.

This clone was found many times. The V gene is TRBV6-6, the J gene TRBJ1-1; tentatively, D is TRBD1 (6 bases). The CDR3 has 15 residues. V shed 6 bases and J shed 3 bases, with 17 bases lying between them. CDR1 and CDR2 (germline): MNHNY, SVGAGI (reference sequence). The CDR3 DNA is TGTGCCAGCAGACCCCTACAGGGCGGTCACACTGAAGCTTTCTTT. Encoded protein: CASRPLQGGHTEAFF.

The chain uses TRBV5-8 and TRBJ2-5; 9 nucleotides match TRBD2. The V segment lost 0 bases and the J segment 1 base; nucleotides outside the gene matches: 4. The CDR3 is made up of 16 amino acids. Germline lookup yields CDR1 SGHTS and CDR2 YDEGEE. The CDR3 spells CASSLGRGGPQETQYF. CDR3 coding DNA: TGTGCCAGCAGCTTGGGGCGGGGGGGCCCCCAAGAGACCCAGTACTTC.

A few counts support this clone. The CDR3 DNA follows: TGTGCCAGTAGTCTAAGACAGGGAAGGCAAATGGGGGTTGGTCAGCCCCAGCATTTT. This sequence encodes CASSLRQGRQMGVGQPQHF. The J gene is TRBJ1-5, the V gene TRBV19, with 7 nucleotides matching TRBD1. This CDR3 spans 19 amino acids. Trimming took 5 bases from V and 6 from J; bases not matched to a gene: 22. Germline V gives CDR1 LNHDA, CDR2 SQIVND (reference sequence).

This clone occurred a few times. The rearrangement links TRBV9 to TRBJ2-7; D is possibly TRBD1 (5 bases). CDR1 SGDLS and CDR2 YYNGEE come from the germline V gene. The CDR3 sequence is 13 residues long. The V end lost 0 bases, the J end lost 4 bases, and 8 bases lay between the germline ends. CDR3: CASSVEGKYEQYF. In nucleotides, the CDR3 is TGTGCCAGCAGCGTAGAGGGGAAGTACGAGCAGTACTTC.

CDR3: CASSTRSGPTDTQYF. The DNA of the CDR3 is TGTGCCAGCAGCACCCGTAGTGGGCCCACAGATACGCAGTATTTT. The gene calls are TRBV11-2 and TRBJ2-3; D is ambiguous. V dropped 5 bases and J dropped 2 bases, with 14 bases sitting between them. The CDR3 covers 15 residues. CDR1 and CDR2 (germline): SGHAT, FQNNGV.

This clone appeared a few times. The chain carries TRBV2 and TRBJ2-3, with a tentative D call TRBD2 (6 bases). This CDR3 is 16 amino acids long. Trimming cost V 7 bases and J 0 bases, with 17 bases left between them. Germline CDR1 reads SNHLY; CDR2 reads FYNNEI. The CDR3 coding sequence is TGTGCCAGCATAGCGGTTTGGACCGGAAGCACAGATACGCAGTATTTT. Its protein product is CASIAVWTGSTDTQYF.

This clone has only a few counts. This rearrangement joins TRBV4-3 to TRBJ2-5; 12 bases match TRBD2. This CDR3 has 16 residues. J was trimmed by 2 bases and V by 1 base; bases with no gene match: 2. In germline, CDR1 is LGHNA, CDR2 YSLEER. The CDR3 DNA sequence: TGCGCCAGCAGCCAAGGGACTAGCGGGGAACAAGAGACCCAGTACTTC. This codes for CASSQGTSGEQETQYF.

CDR3 nucleotides: TGTGCCTGGAGTGTACAGGGGGGAGAGACCCAGTACTTC. Translated, it gives CAWSVQGGETQYF. The chain has TRBV30 and TRBJ2-5; 8 positions agree with TRBD1. Germline CDR1 and CDR2: GTSNPN and SVGIG (reference sequence). The CDR3 is 13 amino acids. Trimming cost V 0 bases and J 4 bases; bases outside gene matches: 1.

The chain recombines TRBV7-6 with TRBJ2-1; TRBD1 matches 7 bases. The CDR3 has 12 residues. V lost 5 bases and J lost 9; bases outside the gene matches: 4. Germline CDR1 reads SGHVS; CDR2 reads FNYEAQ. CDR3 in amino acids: CASSPDRAEQFF. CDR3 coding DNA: TGTGCCAGCAGCCCCGACAGGGCTGAGCAGTTCTTC.

The CDR3 region has the DNA TGTGCCAGCAGCTTAAACCCCGAGCGGACGGAGACCCAGTACTTC. Amino acids: CASSLNPERTETQYF. V usage is TRBV7-9 and J usage is TRBJ2-5; TRBD2 might be the D (5 bases). Germline V CDR1 and CDR2: SEHNR, FQNEAQ (reference sequence). CDR3 length: 15 residues. Deletions cut 2 bases from V and 5 bases from J, with 15 bases between.

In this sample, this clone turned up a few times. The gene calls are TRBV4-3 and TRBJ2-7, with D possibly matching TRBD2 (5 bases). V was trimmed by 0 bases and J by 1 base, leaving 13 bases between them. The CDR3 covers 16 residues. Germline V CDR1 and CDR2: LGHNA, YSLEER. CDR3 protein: CASSQDPGSPSYEQYF. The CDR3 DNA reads TGCGCCAGCAGCCAAGATCCGGGGTCACCATCCTACGAGCAGTACTTC.

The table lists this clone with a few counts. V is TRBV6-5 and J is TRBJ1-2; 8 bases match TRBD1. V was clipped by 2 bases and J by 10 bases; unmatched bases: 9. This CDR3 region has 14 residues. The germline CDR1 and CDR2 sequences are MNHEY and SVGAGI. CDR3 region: CASSYHPGQVDYTF. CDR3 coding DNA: TGTGCCAGCAGTTACCACCCGGGACAGGTTGACTACACCTTC.

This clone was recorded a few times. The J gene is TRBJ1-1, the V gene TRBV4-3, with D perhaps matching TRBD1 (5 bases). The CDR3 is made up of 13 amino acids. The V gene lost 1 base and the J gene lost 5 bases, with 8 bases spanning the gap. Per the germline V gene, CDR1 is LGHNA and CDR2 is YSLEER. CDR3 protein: CASSQGDFTEAFF. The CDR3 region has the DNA TGCGCCAGCAGCCAAGGGGACTTTACTGAAGCTTTCTTT.

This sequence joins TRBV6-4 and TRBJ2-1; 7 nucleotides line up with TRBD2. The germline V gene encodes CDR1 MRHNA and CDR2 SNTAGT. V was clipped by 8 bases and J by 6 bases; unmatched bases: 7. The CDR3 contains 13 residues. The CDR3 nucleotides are TGTGCCAGCGCCCTGGGGGGGGGCAATGAGCAGTTCTTC. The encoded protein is CASALGGGNEQFF.

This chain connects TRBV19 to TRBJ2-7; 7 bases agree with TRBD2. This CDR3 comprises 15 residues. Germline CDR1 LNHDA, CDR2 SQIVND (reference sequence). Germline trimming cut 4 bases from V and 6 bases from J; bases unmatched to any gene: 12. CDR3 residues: CASSRGLGFGGEQYF. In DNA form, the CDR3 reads TGTGCCAGTAGTAGAGGACTAGGGTTTGGTGGCGAGCAGTACTTC.

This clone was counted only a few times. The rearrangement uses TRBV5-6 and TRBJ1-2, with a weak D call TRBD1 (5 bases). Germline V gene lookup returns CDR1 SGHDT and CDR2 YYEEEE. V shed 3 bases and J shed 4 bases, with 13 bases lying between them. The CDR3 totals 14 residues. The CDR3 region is CASSWGREGYGYTF. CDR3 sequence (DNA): TGTGCCAGCAGCTGGGGCAGGGAAGGCTATGGCTACACCTTC.

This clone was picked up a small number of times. CDR3 bases: TGTGCCAGCAGCGCCAGGGGGGCCCCCAAGACCCAGTACTTC. This sequence encodes CASSARGAPKTQYF. The rearrangement joins TRBV7-6 to TRBJ2-5; D perhaps matches TRBD1 (7 bases). Germline values: CDR1 SGHVS, CDR2 FNYEAQ. Trimming removed 5 bases from V and 6 bases from J, with 16 bases in between. The CDR3 extends over 14 amino acids.

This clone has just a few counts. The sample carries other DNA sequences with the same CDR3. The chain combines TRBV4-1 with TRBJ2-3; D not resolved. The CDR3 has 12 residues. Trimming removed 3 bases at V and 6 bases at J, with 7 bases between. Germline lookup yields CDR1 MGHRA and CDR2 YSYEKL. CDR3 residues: CASSHPADTQYF. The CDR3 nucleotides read TGCGCCAGCAGCCATCCCGCGGATACGCAGTATTTT.

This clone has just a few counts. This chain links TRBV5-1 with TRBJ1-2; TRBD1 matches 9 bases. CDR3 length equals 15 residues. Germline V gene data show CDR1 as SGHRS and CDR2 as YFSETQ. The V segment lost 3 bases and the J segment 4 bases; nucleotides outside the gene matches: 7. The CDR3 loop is CASSYTTGGGYGYTF. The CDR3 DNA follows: TGCGCCAGCAGCTATACGACAGGGGGGGGCTATGGCTACACCTTC.

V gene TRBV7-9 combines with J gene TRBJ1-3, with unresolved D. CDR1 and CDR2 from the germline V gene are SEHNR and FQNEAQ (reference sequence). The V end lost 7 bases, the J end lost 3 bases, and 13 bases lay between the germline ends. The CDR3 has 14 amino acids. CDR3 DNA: TGTGCCAGCACCACGGGAGGCCTTGGAAACACCATATATTTT. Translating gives CASTTGGLGNTIYF.

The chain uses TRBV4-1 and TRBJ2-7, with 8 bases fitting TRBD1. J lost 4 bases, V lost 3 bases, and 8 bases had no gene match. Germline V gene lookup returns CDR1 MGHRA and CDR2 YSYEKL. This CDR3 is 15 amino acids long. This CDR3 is CASSHGQGERYEQYF. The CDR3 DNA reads TGCGCCAGCAGCCACGGACAGGGAGAAAGGTACGAGCAGTACTTC.

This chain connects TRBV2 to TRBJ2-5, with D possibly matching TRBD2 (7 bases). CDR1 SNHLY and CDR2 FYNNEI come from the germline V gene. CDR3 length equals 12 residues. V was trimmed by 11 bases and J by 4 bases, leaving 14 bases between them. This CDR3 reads CAGLGGAETQYF. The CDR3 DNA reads TGTGCCGGCCTGGGGGGGGCAGAGACCCAGTACTTC.

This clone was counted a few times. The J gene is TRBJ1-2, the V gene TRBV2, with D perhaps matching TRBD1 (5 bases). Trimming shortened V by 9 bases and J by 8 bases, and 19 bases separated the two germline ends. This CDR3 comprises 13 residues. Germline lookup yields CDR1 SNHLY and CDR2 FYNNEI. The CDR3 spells CARSEGGTWGYTF. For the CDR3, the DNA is TGTGCCAGAAGCGAAGGCGGGACTTGGGGCTACACCTTC. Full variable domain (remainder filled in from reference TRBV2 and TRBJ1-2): EPEVTQTPSHQVTQMGQEVILRCVPISNHLYFYWYRQILGQKVEFLVSFYNNEISEKSEIFDDQFSVERPDGSNFTLKIRSTKLEDSAMYFCARSEGGTWGYTFGSGTRLTVV.

CDR3 in amino acids: CASSLRTGGFTDTQYF. The CDR3 DNA is TGTGCCAGCAGCTTAAGGACGGGGGGATTCACAGATACGCAGTATTTT. The chain uses TRBV5-4 and TRBJ2-3; 7 nucleotides line up with TRBD2. The germline V gene encodes CDR1 SGHNT and CDR2 YYREEE (reference sequence). With V trimmed by 2 bases and J by 2 bases, 8 bases remained unmatched. The CDR3 is made up of 16 amino acids.

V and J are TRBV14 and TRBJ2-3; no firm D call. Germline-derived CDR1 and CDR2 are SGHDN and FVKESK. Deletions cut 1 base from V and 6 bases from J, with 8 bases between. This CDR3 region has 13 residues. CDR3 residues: CASSQGRVDTQYF. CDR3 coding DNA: TGTGCCAGCAGCCAAGGTCGGGTCGATACGCAGTATTTT. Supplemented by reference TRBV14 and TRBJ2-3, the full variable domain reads EAGVTQFPSHSVIEKGQTVTLRCDPISGHDNLYWYRRVMGKEIKFLLHFVKESKQDESGMPNNRFLAERTGGTYSTLKVQPAELEDSGVYFCASSQGRVDTQYFGPGTRLTVL.

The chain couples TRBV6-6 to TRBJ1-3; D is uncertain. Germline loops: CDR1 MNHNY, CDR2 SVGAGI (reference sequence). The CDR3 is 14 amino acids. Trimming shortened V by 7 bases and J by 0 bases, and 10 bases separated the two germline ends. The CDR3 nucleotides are TGTGCCAGCACCAGGATCAACTCTGGAAACACCATATATTTT. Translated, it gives CASTRINSGNTIYF.

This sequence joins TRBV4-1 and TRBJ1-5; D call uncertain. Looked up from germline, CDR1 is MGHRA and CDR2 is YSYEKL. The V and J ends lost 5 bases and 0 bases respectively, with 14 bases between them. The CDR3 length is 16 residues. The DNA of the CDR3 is TGCGCCAGCAGCAAAGGGTCGGCAGGTAGCAATCAGCCCCAGCATTTT. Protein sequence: CASSKGSAGSNQPQHF.

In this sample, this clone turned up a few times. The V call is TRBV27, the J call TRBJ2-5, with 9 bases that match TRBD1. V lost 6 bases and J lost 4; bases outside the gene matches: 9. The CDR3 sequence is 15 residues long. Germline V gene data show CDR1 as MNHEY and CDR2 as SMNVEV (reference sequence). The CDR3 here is CASSLDRGTGETQYF. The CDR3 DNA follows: TGTGCCAGCAGCCTGGACAGGGGTACGGGAGAGACCCAGTACTTC.

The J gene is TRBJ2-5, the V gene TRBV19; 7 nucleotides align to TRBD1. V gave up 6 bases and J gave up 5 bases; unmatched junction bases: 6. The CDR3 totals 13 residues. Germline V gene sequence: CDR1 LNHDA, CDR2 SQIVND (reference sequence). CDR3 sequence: CASSPTGFETQYF. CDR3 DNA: TGTGCCAGTAGCCCGACAGGGTTTGAGACCCAGTACTTC.

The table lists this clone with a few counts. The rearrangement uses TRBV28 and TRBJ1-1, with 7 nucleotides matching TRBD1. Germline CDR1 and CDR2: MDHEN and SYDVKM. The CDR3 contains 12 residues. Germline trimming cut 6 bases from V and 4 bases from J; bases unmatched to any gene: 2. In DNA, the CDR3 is TGTGCCAGCAGCGCAGGGGGCACTGAAGCTTTCTTT. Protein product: CASSAGGTEAFF. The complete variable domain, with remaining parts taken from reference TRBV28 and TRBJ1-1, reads DVKVTQSSRYLVKRTGEKVFLECVQDMDHENMFWYRQDPGLGLRLIYFSYDVKMKEKGDIPEGYSVSREKKERFSLILESASTNQTSMYLCASSAGGTEAFFGQGTRLTVV.